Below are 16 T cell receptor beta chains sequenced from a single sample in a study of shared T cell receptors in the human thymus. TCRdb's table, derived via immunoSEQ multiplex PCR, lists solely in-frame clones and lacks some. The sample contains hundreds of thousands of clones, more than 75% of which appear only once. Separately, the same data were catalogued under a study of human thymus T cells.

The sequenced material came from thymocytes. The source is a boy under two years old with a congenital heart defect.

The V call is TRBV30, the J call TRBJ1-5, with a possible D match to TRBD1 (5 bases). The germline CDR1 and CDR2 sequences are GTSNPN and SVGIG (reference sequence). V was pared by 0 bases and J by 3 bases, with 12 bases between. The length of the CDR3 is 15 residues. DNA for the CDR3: TGTGCCTGGAGTGTACCCCAGGGTCCCAATCAGCCCCAGCATTTT. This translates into CAWSVPQGPNQPQHF.

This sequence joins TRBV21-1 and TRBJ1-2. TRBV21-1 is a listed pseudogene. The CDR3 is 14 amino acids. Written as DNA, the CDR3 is TGTGCCAGCAGCAAACGGCGGGGGGGATATGGCTACACCTTC. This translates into CASSKRRGGYGYTF.

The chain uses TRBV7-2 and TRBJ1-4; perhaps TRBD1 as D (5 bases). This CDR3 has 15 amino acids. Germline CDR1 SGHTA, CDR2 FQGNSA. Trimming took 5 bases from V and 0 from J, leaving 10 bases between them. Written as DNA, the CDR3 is TGTGCCAGCAGCCAGGGAGGGCCAACTAATGAAAAACTGTTTTTT. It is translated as CASSQGGPTNEKLFF. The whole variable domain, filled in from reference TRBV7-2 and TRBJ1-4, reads GAGVSQSPSNKVTEKGKDVELRCDPISGHTALYWYRQSLGQGLEFLIYFQGNSAPDKSGLPSDRFSAERTGGSVSTLTIQRTQQEDSAVYLCASSQGGPTNEKLFFGSGTQLSVL.

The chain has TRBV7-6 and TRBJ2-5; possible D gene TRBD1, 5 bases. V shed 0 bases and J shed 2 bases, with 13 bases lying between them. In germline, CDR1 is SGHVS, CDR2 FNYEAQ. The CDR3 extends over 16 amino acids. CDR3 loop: CASSLAAGMGQETQYF. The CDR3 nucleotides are TGTGCCAGCAGCTTAGCGGCAGGGATGGGGCAAGAGACCCAGTACTTC.

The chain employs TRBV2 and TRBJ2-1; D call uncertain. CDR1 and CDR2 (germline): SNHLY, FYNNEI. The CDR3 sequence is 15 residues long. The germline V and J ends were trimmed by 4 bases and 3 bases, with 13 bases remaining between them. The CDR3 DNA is TGTGCCAGCAGTGTCCCTAGAGGCCTCTACAATGAGCAGTTCTTC. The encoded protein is CASSVPRGLYNEQFF.

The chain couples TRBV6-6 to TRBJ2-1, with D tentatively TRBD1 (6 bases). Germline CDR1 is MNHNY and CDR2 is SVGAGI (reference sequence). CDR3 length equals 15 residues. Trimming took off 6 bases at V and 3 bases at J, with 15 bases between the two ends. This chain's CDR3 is CASRPRQESYNEQFF. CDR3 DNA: TGTGCCAGCAGACCCCGACAGGAAAGCTACAATGAGCAGTTCTTC.

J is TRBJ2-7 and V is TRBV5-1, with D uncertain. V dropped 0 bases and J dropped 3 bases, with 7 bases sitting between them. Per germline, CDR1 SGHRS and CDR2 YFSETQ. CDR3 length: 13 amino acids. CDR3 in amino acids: CASSLGGNYEQYF. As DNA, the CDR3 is TGCGCCAGCAGCTTGGGCGGCAACTACGAGCAGTACTTC. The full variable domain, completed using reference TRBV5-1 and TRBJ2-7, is KAGVTQTPRYLIKTRGQQVTLSCSPISGHRSVSWYQQTPGQGLQFLFEYFSETQRNKGNFPGRFSGRQFSNSRSEMNVSTLELGDSALYLCASSLGGNYEQYFGPGTRLTVT.

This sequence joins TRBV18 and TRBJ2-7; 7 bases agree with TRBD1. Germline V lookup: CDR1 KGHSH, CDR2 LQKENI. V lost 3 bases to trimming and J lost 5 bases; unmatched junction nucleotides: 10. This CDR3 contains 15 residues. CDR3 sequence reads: CASSPLGTDPHEQYF. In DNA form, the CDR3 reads TGTGCCAGCTCACCCCTCGGGACAGACCCCCACGAGCAGTACTTC.

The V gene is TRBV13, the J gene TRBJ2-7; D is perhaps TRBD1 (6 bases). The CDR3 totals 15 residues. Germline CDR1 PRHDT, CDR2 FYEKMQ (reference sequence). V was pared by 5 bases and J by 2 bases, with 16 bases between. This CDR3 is CASSQRMGATYEQYF. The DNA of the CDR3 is TGTGCCAGCAGCCAAAGGATGGGGGCAACCTACGAGCAGTACTTC.

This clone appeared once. CDR3 amino acids: CATSRDWGGQGAHEQYF. DNA of the CDR3: TGTGCCACCAGCAGAGATTGGGGGGGACAGGGGGCCCACGAGCAGTACTTC. The genes are TRBV15 and TRBJ2-7, with TRBD1 matching 12 bases. V shed 0 bases, J shed 5 bases, and the junction held 8 bases outside the gene matches. This CDR3 has 17 amino acids. Germline assignment: CDR1 LNHNV and CDR2 YYDKDF (reference sequence).

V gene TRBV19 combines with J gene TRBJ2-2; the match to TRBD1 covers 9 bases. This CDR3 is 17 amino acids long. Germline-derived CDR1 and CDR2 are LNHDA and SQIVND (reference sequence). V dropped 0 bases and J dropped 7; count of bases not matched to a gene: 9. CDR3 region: CASSIDAGTGIGGELFF. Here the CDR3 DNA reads TGTGCCAGTAGTATAGATGCCGGGACAGGGATCGGCGGGGAGCTGTTTTTT. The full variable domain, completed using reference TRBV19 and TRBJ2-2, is DGGITQSPKYLFRKEGQNVTLSCEQNLNHDAMYWYRQDPGQGLRLIYYSQIVNDFQKGDIAEGYSVSREKKESFPLTVTSAQKNPTAFYLCASSIDAGTGIGGELFFGEGSRLTVL.

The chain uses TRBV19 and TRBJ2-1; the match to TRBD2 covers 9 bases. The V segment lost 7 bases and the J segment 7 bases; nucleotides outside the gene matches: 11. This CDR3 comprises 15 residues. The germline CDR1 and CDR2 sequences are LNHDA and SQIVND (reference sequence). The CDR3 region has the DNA TGTGCCAGTACCCCAGGGGTTAGCGGGAGTAATGAGCAGTTCTTC. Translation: CASTPGVSGSNEQFF.

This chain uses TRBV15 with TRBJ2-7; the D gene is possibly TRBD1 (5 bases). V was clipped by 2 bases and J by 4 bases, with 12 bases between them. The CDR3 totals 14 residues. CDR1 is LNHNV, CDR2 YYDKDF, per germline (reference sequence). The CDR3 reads CATSRHQGKYEQYF. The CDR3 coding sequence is TGTGCCACCAGCAGACATCAGGGAAAGTACGAGCAGTACTTC.

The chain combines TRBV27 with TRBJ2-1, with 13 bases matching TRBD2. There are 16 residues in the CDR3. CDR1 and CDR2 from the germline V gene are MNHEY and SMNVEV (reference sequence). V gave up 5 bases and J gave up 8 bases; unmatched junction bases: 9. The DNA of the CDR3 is TGTGCCAGCAGTCCACGGACTAGCGGGAGTGTCGATGAGCAGTTCTTC. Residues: CASSPRTSGSVDEQFF.

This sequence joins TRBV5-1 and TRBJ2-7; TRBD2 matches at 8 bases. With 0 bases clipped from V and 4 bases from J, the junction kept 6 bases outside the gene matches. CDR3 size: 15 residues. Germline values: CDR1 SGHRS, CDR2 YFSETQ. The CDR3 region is CASSLAGLVPYEQYF. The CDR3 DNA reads TGCGCCAGCAGCTTGGCGGGACTAGTCCCTTACGAGCAGTACTTC. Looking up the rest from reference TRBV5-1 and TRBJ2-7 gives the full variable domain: KAGVTQTPRYLIKTRGQQVTLSCSPISGHRSVSWYQQTPGQGLQFLFEYFSETQRNKGNFPGRFSGRQFSNSRSEMNVSTLELGDSALYLCASSLAGLVPYEQYFGPGTRLTVT.

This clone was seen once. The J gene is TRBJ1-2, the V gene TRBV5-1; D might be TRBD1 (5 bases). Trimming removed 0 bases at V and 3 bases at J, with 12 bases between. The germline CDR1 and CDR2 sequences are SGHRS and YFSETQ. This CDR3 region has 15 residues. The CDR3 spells CASSLVGGWDYGYTF. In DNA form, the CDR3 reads TGCGCCAGCAGCTTGGTGGGGGGATGGGACTATGGCTACACCTTC. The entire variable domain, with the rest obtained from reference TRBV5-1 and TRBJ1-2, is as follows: KAGVTQTPRYLIKTRGQQVTLSCSPISGHRSVSWYQQTPGQGLQFLFEYFSETQRNKGNFPGRFSGRQFSNSRSEMNVSTLELGDSALYLCASSLVGGWDYGYTFGSGTRLTVV.